A single sample is the source of the 24 T cell receptor beta chains below, sequenced in a study of Ad26.COV2.S vaccination and SARS-CoV-2 variants. Sequenced by immunoSEQ multiplex PCR; TCRdb stores in-frame clones only, minus some. In the table there are around 350,000 clones, just over 90% of which are singletons. Sequencing was performed on peripheral blood, taken after recovery from COVID-19. Source of these receptors: a human donor who had recovered from COVID-19.

This clone was recorded once. The genes are TRBV11-3 and TRBJ1-5; tentative D call: TRBD1 (6 bases). The ends were cut back, 3 bases at V and 0 bases at J, with 18 bases in the middle. The CDR3 length is 18 residues. Germline V gives CDR1 SGHNT, CDR2 YENEEA. Written as DNA, the CDR3 is TGTGCCAGCAGCTTGGGGGGTAAAGGACAGACTAGCAATCAGCCCCAGCATTTT. Translating it yields CASSLGGKGQTSNQPQHF.

This clone was seen a single time. The J gene is TRBJ1-2, the V gene TRBV6-5; the match to TRBD1 covers 7 bases. V lost 7 bases, J lost 4 bases, and 12 bases stayed unmatched. Germline CDR1 MNHEY, CDR2 SVGAGI. The CDR3 contains 15 residues. Here the CDR3 reads CASTSERDRVYGYTF. The CDR3 bases are TGTGCCAGCACCTCAGAGCGGGACAGAGTCTATGGCTACACCTTC.

As for this clone: Other DNA sequences from this sample encode an identical CDR3 as well. The gene calls are TRBV6-6 and TRBJ1-1; a weak D match, TRBD1 (5 bases). V gave up 2 bases and J gave up 1 base, with 5 bases separating them. Germline loops: CDR1 MNHNY, CDR2 SVGAGI (reference sequence). CDR3 length: 13 residues. The CDR3 DNA reads TGTGCCAGCAGTTACGGGGGGAACACTGAAGCTTTCTTT. Translated, it gives CASSYGGNTEAFF.

The V gene is TRBV7-3, the J gene TRBJ2-1; TRBD2 matches 7 bases. Germline CDR1 SGHTA, CDR2 FQGTGA. CDR3 size: 15 residues. J lost 3 bases, V lost 5 bases, and 7 bases had no gene match. The CDR3 DNA reads as TGTGCCAGCAGCCTCTGGGGGGGAGGCTACAATGAGCAGTTCTTC. Residues: CASSLWGGGYNEQFF.

This chain joins TRBV4-2 and TRBJ1-2; D is undetermined. Trimming cost V 3 bases and J 3 bases, with 17 bases left between them. The CDR3 has 16 residues. Germline lookup yields CDR1 LGHNA and CDR2 YNFKEQ. CDR3 sequence reads: CASSQEIGFRYYGYTF. CDR3 bases: TGTGCCAGCAGCCAGGAAATTGGGTTTCGGTACTATGGCTACACCTTC.

This chain uses TRBV6-6 with TRBJ2-2; maybe TRBD1 (6 bases). The CDR3 spans 16 residues. Trimming pared 10 bases from V and 3 bases from J, leaving 21 bases between. The V gene's germline CDR1 is MNHNY and CDR2 SVGAGI (reference sequence). The CDR3 DNA reads as TGTGCCACGCGGAGTCAGGGGCCTCTCGACACCGGGGAGCTGTTTTTT. The encoded protein is CATRSQGPLDTGELFF.

The rearrangement uses TRBV6-4 and TRBJ2-1; D ambiguous. There are 13 residues in the CDR3. Deletions cut 0 bases from V and 8 bases from J, with 8 bases between. Germline CDR1 MRHNA, CDR2 SNTAGT. Here the CDR3 DNA reads TGTGCCAGCAGTGACTCTTTCGGCGATGAGCAGTTCTTC. Its translation: CASSDSFGDEQFF.

In DNA form, the CDR3 reads TGTGCCAGCTCACGCTTGGGCACTGAAGCTTTCTTT. Translating gives CASSRLGTEAFF. The chain has TRBV18 and TRBJ1-1; no clear D. This CDR3 has 12 amino acids. The germline gives CDR1 KGHSH, CDR2 LQKENI. The germline V and J ends were trimmed by 4 bases and 4 bases, with 7 bases remaining between them.

The genes are TRBV4-3 and TRBJ2-7; TRBD1 agrees at 7 bases. This CDR3 comprises 15 residues. The junction had 6 bases not matched to a gene; V was cut back by 1 base and J by 3 bases. Germline V gives CDR1 LGHNA, CDR2 YSLEER. CDR3 DNA sequence: TGCGCCAGCAGCCAAGGGCACAGGGGTGTCTACGAGCAGTACTTC. As protein: CASSQGHRGVYEQYF.

The chain has TRBV5-1 and TRBJ1-4, with 9 positions matching TRBD1. This CDR3 spans 16 amino acids. Germline CDR1 SGHRS, CDR2 YFSETQ. Unmatched junction bases numbered 8, after V lost 5 bases and J lost 3 bases. The DNA of the CDR3 is TGCGCCAGCAGAACTACAGGGGGCGCCGCTAATGAAAAACTGTTTTTT. It encodes CASRTTGGAANEKLFF.

This chain links TRBV21-1 with TRBJ1-5; TRBD1 is the table's D call, not checked against the DNA. TRBV21-1 is reported as a pseudogene. This CDR3 comprises 17 residues. CDR3 sequence reads: CASSKGQVRPAHQPQHF. CDR3 bases: TGTGCCAGCAGCAAAGGACAGGTGCGCCCAGCCCATCAGCCCCAGCATTTT.

V and J are TRBV2 and TRBJ2-1, with a weak D call TRBD2 (5 bases). The germline CDR1 and CDR2 sequences are SNHLY and FYNNEI. The CDR3 has 13 amino acids. The V end lost 1 base, the J end lost 5 bases, and 6 bases lay between the germline ends. The DNA of the CDR3 is TGTGCCAGCAGTGAAGGACTAAACAATGAGCAGTTCTTC. Translation gives CASSEGLNNEQFF.

This CDR3 reads CASSENSAENSPLHF. DNA for the CDR3: TGTGCCAGCAGTGAGAATAGTGCAGAGAATTCACCCCTCCACTTT. The gene calls are TRBV25-1 and TRBJ1-6; D remains ambiguous. There are 15 residues in the CDR3. Looked up from germline, CDR1 is MGHDK and CDR2 is SYGVNS. V was cut by 3 bases and J by 7 bases, with 13 bases left in between.

The chain recombines TRBV9 with TRBJ1-1, with TRBD1 as a possible D gene (5 bases). The germline V gene has CDR1 SGDLS and CDR2 YYNGEE. The V and J ends lost 5 bases and 0 bases respectively, with 11 bases between them. The CDR3 contains 14 residues. The CDR3 reads CASSAGNLNTEAFF. In DNA form, the CDR3 reads TGTGCCAGCAGTGCAGGGAACCTGAACACTGAAGCTTTCTTT.

The chain employs TRBV15 and TRBJ1-3, with D maybe TRBD1 (5 bases). The V end lost 0 bases, the J end lost 2 bases, and 11 bases lay between the germline ends. The CDR3 consists of 16 residues. Looked up from germline, CDR1 is LNHNV and CDR2 is YYDKDF (reference sequence). In DNA, the CDR3 is TGTGCCACCAGCAGAGATCTCAGGGTGGCTGGAAACACCATATATTTT. It encodes CATSRDLRVAGNTIYF.

The CDR3 coding sequence is TGCGCCAGCAGCTTACCCCCGCGAGACAGTAATGAGCAGTTCTTC. Residues: CASSLPPRDSNEQFF. The rearrangement uses TRBV5-1 and TRBJ2-1; D is possibly TRBD1 (5 bases). V was pared by 2 bases and J by 7 bases, with 16 bases between. The CDR3 totals 15 residues. Germline CDR1 reads SGHRS; CDR2 reads YFSETQ.

This chain links TRBV10-2 with TRBJ2-7; D gene ambiguous. Germline V gene data show CDR1 as WSHSY and CDR2 as SAAADI. The CDR3 extends over 12 amino acids. The V gene lost 4 bases and the J gene lost 3 bases, with 7 bases spanning the gap. The CDR3 bases are TGCGCCAGCAGTGTGGCAGTCTACGAGCAGTACTTC. This gives the protein CASSVAVYEQYF.

The chain combines TRBV2 with TRBJ2-1, with TRBD1 matching over 7 bases. Losses at the gene ends were 6 bases for V and 1 base for J; bases not matched to a gene: 9. Germline loops: CDR1 SNHLY, CDR2 FYNNEI. The CDR3 runs 16 residues. CDR3 DNA sequence: TGTGCCAGCAGAGCCTACAGGGGAAGTTCCTACAATGAGCAGTTCTTC. This encodes CASRAYRGSSYNEQFF.

The CDR3 here is CASSLPPPGELFF. DNA for the CDR3: TGTGCCAGCAGCTTACCCCCACCCGGGGAGCTGTTTTTT. The chain is built from TRBV7-9 and TRBJ2-2, with D unresolved. Germline CDR1 SEHNR, CDR2 FQNEAQ (reference sequence). This CDR3 has 13 residues. The germline V and J ends were trimmed by 2 bases and 6 bases, with 7 bases remaining between them. The whole variable domain, filled in from reference TRBV7-9 and TRBJ2-2, reads DTGVSQNPRHKITKRGQNVTFRCDPISEHNRLYWYRQTLGQGPEFLTYFQNEAQLEKSRLLSDRFSAERPKGSFSTLEIQRTEQGDSAMYLCASSLPPPGELFFGEGSRLTVL.

The genes are TRBV24-1 and TRBJ2-1, with 8 bases matching TRBD2. The V and J ends lost 4 bases and 4 bases, in that order; junction bases with no gene match: 8. The CDR3 loop spans 16 amino acids. Germline V gene sequence: CDR1 KGHDR, CDR2 SFDVKD. CDR3 in amino acids: CATSDPRGGAYNEQFF. The DNA for the CDR3 is TGTGCCACCAGTGACCCACGGGGGGGGGCTTACAATGAGCAGTTCTTC.

This chain connects TRBV6-5 to TRBJ2-2; TRBD1 agrees at 10 bases. The CDR3 is 15 residues long. Trimming at V came to 4 bases and at J to 7 bases, leaving 6 bases not matched to a gene. Germline CDR1 and CDR2: MNHEY and SVGAGI. This CDR3 reads CASSFDRGLGGELFF. CDR3 DNA: TGTGCCAGCAGTTTCGACAGGGGGCTTGGCGGGGAGCTGTTTTTT.

The genes are TRBV15 and TRBJ1-5; D gene unclear. V was pared by 1 base and J by 4 bases, with 11 bases between. Germline-derived CDR1 and CDR2 are LNHNV and YYDKDF (reference sequence). The CDR3 length is 15 residues. CDR3 coding DNA: TGTGCCACCAGCAGAGCTGGACGGACGAATCAGCCCCAGCATTTT. This encodes CATSRAGRTNQPQHF.

CDR3 coding DNA: TGTGCCAGCACCTTCCCGGGACAGAGAAACATTCAGTACTTC. Amino acids: CASTFPGQRNIQYF. The V gene is TRBV2, the J gene TRBJ2-4; 7 bases are a match to TRBD1. The CDR3 is 14 residues long. The trim removed 7 bases at V and 6 bases at J, leaving 9 bases unmatched. The germline V gene has CDR1 SNHLY and CDR2 FYNNEI. The full variable domain, its missing parts supplied by reference TRBV2 and TRBJ2-4, is EPEVTQTPSHQVTQMGQEVILRCVPISNHLYFYWYRQILGQKVEFLVSFYNNEISEKSEIFDDQFSVERPDGSNFTLKIRSTKLEDSAMYFCASTFPGQRNIQYFGAGTRLSVL.

On this clone itself: Compared with germline, one end of the junction differs, possibly owing to a read error. The V and J genes are TRBV18 and TRBJ2-1; the D gene is possibly TRBD1 (5 bases). Germline CDR1 and CDR2: KGHSH and LQKENI. CDR3 length: 12 residues. CDR3 sequence: CASSPQDNEQFF. CDR3 in DNA: TGTGCCAGCTCGCCACAGGACAATGAGCAGTTCTTC.